The rows below give T cell receptor beta chains drawn from one sample of a study of T cells in Graves' hyperthyroidism and ophthalmopathy. MiXCR was run by TCRdb on the multiplex PCR reads, yielding one entry per CDR3 protein. This sample has more than 95,000 distinct CDR3 sequences, with roughly 44% found just once. Specimen: blood. These receptor sequences come from a man aged 35 to 55 with Graves' hyperthyroidism. The CDR3 runs from the conserved cysteine through the conserved F or W. A D gene is named only where the DNA matches it firmly. Where a row states a size, it is once, few, many or the class of an expanded clone; other rows omit it.

.,.,TRBV5-1,TRBJ1-4,CASSQRTRVTGKLFF,TGCGCCAGCAGCCAGCGGACGAGGGTAACTGGAAAACTGTTTTTT
.,many,TRBV7-9,TRBJ2-7,CASSSGRQETYEQYF,TGTGCCAGCAGCTCTGGAAGACAGGAAACCTACGAGCAGTACTTC
.,.,TRBV7-8,TRBJ2-1,CASSLVLAGQGYNEQFF,TGTGCCAGCAGCTTAGTGCTAGCGGGACAGGGGTACAATGAGCAGTTCTTC
.,.,TRBV7-2,TRBJ1-6,CASSLTGSDSPLHF,TGTGCCAGCAGCTTAACAGGGTCCGATTCACCCCTCCACTTT
.,once,TRBV10-3,TRBJ1-5,CAISESVNNQPQHF,TGTGCCATCAGTGAGTCGGTGAACAATCAGCCCCAGCATTTT
.,many,TRBV20-1,TRBJ2-2,CSAPTGNGELFF,TGCAGTGCTCCTACAGGGAACGGGGAGCTGTTTTTT
TRBD2,many,TRBV7-2,TRBJ2-2,CASSLGWGGNTGELFF,TGTGCCAGCAGCTTAGGATGGGGGGGAAACACCGGGGAGCTGTTTTTT
TRBD1,few,TRBV6-2/TRBV6-3,TRBJ1-3,CASSSSGQGYGNTIYF,TGTGCCAGCAGTTCTAGCGGACAGGGCTACGGAAACACCATATATTTT
TRBD1,many,TRBV24-1,TRBJ2-1,CATSDTSGQGSYNEQFF,TGTGCCACCAGTGACACCTCCGGACAGGGGTCCTACAATGAGCAGTTCTTC
TRBD2,.,TRBV29-1,TRBJ2-1,CSVEGLAGGPNEQFF,TGCAGCGTTGAGGGACTAGCGGGGGGGCCTAATGAGCAGTTCTTC
.,many,TRBV7-2,TRBJ2-2,CASSARVPGELFF,TGTGCCAGCAGTGCTAGGGTCCCCGGGGAGCTGTTTTTT
.,many,TRBV7-9,TRBJ1-1,CASSPDREAFF,TGTGCCAGCAGCCCCGACAGGGAAGCTTTCTTT
.,.,TRBV15,TRBJ1-5,CATSRDLADRKQPQHF,TGTGCCACCAGCAGAGATTTGGCAGATCGGAAGCAGCCCCAGCATTTT
TRBD1,.,TRBV24-1,TRBJ1-1,CASSLGDSKAFF,TGTGCCAGCAGTTTGGGGGACAGCAAAGCTTTCTTT
.,many,TRBV19,TRBJ2-1,CASSGQFGEQFF,TGTGCCAGTAGCGGACAGTTCGGTGAGCAGTTCTTC
.,.,TRBV18,TRBJ2-1,CASSPHDLAMFF,TGTGCCAGCTCACCGCACGACCTCGCAATGTTCTTC
.,many,TRBV12-3/TRBV12-4,TRBJ2-2,CAATGNTGELFF,TGTGCAGCGACGGGGAACACCGGGGAGCTGTTTTTT
TRBD2,.,TRBV15,TRBJ2-5,CATSRGTSGGRETQYF,TGTGCCACCAGCAGAGGGACTAGCGGGGGGCGGGAGACCCAGTACTTC
.,.,TRBV19,TRBJ1-5,CASSLTSGSPEHF,TGTGCCAGTAGTTTGACTAGCGGGAGCCCCGAGCATTTT
.,.,TRBV11-2,TRBJ1-5,CASSPRGLREPQHF,TGTGCCAGCAGCCCCAGGGGCCTTAGGGAGCCCCAGCATTTT
TRBD1,few,TRBV11-1,TRBJ1-1,CASSSPGQGPHEAFF,TGTGCCAGCTCATCTCCGGGACAGGGGCCCCATGAAGCTTTCTTT
TRBD2,.,TRBV7-3,TRBJ2-5,CASSRTSGWETQYF,TGTGCCAGCAGTAGGACTAGCGGATGGGAGACCCAGTACTTC
TRBD1,.,TRBV29-1,TRBJ2-2,CSVEGQDRPGELFF,TGCAGCGTGGAAGGTCAGGACAGGCCCGGGGAGCTGTTTTTT
TRBD1,.,TRBV7-6,TRBJ2-7,CASSVGQGSSYEQYF,TGTGCCAGCAGCGTAGGACAGGGGAGCTCCTACGAGCAGTACTTC
TRBD1,.,TRBV19,TRBJ1-1,CASSRSPGQGVWKAFF,TGTGCCAGTAGCCGATCCCCGGGACAGGGTGTCTGGAAAGCTTTCTTT
.,.,TRBV10-1,TRBJ2-7,CASSEPSLDGPAYEQYF,TGCGCCAGCAGTGAGCCTAGCTTGGATGGGCCAGCCTACGAGCAGTACTTC
.,.,TRBV2,TRBJ1-2,CASSPPDFYGYTF,TGTGCCAGCTCACCACCGGACTTCTATGGCTACACCTTC
.,medium-sized,TRBV10-3,TRBJ1-6,CAISEYRSNSPLHF,TGTGCCATCAGTGAGTACAGGAGTAATTCACCCCTCCACTTT
.,many,TRBV5-1,TRBJ1-1,CASSLVGENTEAFF,TGTGCCAGCAGCTTAGTGGGGGAGAACACTGAAGCTTTCTTT
TRBD1,many,TRBV12-5,TRBJ1-3,CASGSDRAHGNTIYF,TGTGCTTCCGGTAGCGACAGGGCGCATGGAAACACCATATATTTT
.,.,TRBV10-3,TRBJ2-7,CAISAGRDEQYF,TGTGCCATCAGTGCGGGACGGGACGAGCAGTACTTC
.,.,TRBV10-2,TRBJ1-3,CASRESGTNTIYF,TGCGCCAGCAGAGAATCAGGGACGAACACCATATATTTT
.,.,TRBV20-1,TRBJ1-2,CSARDSSGGRTF,TGCAGTGCTAGAGATTCTAGCGGGGGCCGCACCTTC
TRBD2,.,TRBV7-2,TRBJ2-1,CASSLPTSHVEQFF,TGTGCCAGCAGCCTACCGACTAGCCATGTTGAGCAGTTCTTC
.,many,TRBV3-1,TRBJ2-5,CASSRAVRGTETQYF,TGTGCCAGCAGCCGAGCCGTCAGGGGTACGGAGACCCAGTACTTC
TRBD1,.,TRBV7-8,TRBJ2-3,CASSFGQGAVTDTQYF,TGTGCCAGCAGCTTTGGACAGGGGGCTGTAACAGATACGCAGTATTTT
.,.,TRBV29-1,TRBJ1-1,CSSRSGVSTEAFF,TGCAGCAGCCGTTCAGGGGTATCCACTGAAGCTTTCTTT
TRBD1,.,TRBV7-3,TRBJ2-1,CASSPFGTGNEQFF,TGTGCCAGCAGCCCCTTCGGGACAGGGAATGAGCAGTTCTTC
TRBD2,many,TRBV20-1,TRBJ2-3,CSARRTGGNTDTQYF,TGCAGTGCTAGAAGAACGGGAGGGAACACAGATACGCAGTATTTT
.,.,TRBV15,TRBJ1-2,CATSRPNTANYGYTF,TGTGCCACCAGCAGACCTAATACAGCGAACTATGGCTACACCTTC
.,.,TRBV5-1,TRBJ2-7,CASSSGVSGGAEKRYF,TGCGCCAGCAGCTCAGGCGTTAGTGGGGGGGCGGAGAAGCGGTACTTC
.,once,TRBV7-3,TRBJ2-3,CASSLAWYEQYF,TGTGCCAGCAGCTTAGCTTGGTATGAGCAGTATTTT
.,many,TRBV25-1,TRBJ2-3,CASRGGGDTQYF,TGTGCCAGCAGGGGGGGAGGAGATACGCAGTATTTT
TRBD1,many,TRBV4-3,TRBJ2-1,CASKVGTGEVNEQFF,TGCGCCAGCAAAGTCGGGACAGGGGAAGTAAATGAGCAGTTCTTC
TRBD1,many,TRBV19,TRBJ2-7,CASSTTGQAYEQYF,TGTGCCAGTAGTACCACCGGACAGGCCTACGAGCAGTACTTC
.,.,TRBV5-4,TRBJ2-5,CASSWYGQLNQETQYF,TGTGCCAGCAGCTGGTACGGACAACTGAACCAAGAGACCCAGTACTTC
TRBD2,.,TRBV4-3,TRBJ2-2,CASSQGSGLAGELFF,TGCGCCAGCAGCCAAGGTTCGGGACTAGCCGGGGAGCTGTTTTTT
.,many,TRBV5-6,TRBJ2-5,CASSFGGSGKTQYF,TGTGCCAGCAGCTTCGGGGGTTCAGGAAAGACCCAGTACTTC